Detailed here is one TCR beta chain. The PCR ran on 60 Vbeta and 13 Jbeta primers. The method was immunoSEQ multiplex PCR; TCRdb's version includes in-frame clones alone and lacks a portion of them. Of 150,000 to 200,000 clones in the sample, around 77% were seen once. Germline V gene lookup returns CDR1 SGHTA and CDR2 FQGNSA. CDR3 size: 14 residues. The V gene end was trimmed by 10 bases and the J gene end by 3 bases; junction bases not matched to a gene: 7. The sample comes from a study of cytomegalovirus exposure and HLA in healthy donors. V is TRBV7-2 and J is TRBJ2-1, with TRBD2 identical over 9 bases. Sequenced: PBMCs. This clonotype was obtained from a man aged 60 to 75 in good health and CMV-seronegative. CDR3 sequence: CANSLAGNYNEQFF. CDR3 coding DNA: TGTGCCAACTCCCTAGCGGGAAACTACAATGAGCAGTTCTTC.